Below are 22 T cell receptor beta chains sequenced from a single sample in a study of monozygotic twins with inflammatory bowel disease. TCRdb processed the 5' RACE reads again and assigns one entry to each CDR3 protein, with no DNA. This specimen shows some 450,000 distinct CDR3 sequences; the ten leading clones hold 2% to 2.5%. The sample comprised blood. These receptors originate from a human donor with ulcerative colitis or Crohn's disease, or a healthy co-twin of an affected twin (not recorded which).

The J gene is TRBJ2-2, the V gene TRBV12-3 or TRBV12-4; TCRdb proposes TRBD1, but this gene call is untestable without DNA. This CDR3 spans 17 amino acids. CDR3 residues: CASSGPGAGEGTGELFF.

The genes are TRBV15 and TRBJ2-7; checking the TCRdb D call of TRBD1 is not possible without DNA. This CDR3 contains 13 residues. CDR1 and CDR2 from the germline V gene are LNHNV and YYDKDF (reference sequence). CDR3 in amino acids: CATSRDQGLEQYF.

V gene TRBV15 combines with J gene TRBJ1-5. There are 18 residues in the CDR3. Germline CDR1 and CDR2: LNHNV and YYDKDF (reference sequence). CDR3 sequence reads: CATSRDRTTAYSNQPQHF.

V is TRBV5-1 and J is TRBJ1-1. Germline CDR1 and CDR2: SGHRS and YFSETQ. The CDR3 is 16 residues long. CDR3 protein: CASSLDWPQKNTEAFF. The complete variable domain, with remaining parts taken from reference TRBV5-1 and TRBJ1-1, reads KAGVTQTPRYLIKTRGQQVTLSCSPISGHRSVSWYQQTPGQGLQFLFEYFSETQRNKGNFPGRFSGRQFSNSRSEMNVSTLELGDSALYLCASSLDWPQKNTEAFFGQGTRLTVV.

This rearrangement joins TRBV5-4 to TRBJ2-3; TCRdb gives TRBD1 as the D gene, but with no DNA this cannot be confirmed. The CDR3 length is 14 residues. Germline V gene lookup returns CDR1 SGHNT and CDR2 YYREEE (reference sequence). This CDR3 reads CASSPGQLTDTQYF.

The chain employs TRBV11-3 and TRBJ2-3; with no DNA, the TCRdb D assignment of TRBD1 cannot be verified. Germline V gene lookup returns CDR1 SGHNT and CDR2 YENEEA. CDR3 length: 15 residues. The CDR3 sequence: CASSPRQGFTDTQYF.

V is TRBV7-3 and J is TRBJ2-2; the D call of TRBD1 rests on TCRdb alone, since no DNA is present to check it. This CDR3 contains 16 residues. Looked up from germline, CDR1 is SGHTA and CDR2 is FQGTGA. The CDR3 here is CASSLTRGSNTGELFF.

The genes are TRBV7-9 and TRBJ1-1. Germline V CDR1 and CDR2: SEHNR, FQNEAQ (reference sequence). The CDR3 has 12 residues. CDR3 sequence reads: CASSATVGEAFF.

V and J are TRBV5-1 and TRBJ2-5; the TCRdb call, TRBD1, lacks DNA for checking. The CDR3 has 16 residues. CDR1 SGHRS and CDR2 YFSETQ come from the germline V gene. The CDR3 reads CASSSPGRTVEETQYF.

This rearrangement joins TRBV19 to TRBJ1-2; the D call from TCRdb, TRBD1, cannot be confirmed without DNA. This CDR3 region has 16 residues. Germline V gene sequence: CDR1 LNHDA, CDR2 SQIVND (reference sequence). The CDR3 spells CASSPPLGLSVSGYTF.

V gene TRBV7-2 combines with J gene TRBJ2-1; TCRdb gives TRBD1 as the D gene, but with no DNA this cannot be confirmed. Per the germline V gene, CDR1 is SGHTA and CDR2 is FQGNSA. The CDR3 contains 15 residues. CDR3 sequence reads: CASSLLPGPYNEQFF.

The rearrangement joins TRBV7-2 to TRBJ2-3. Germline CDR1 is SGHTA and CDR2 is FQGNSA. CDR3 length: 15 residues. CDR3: CASSLATSFTDTQYF.

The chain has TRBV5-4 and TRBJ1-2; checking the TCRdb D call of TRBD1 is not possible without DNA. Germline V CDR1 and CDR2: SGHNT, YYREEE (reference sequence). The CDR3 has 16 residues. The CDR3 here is CASSWGRGQTPYGYTF.

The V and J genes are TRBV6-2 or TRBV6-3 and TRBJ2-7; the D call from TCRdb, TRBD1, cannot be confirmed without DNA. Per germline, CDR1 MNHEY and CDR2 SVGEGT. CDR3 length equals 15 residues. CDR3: CASKVFRDISYEQYF.

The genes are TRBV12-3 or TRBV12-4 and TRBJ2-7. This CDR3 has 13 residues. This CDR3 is CASSWRRVYEQYF.

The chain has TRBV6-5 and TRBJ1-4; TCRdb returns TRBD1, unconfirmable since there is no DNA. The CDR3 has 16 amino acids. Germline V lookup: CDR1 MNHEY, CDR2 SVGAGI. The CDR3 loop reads CASSFPNRGSDEKLFF.

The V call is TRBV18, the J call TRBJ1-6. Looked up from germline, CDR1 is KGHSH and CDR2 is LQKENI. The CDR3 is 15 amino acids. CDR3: CASSQTRSYNSPLHF.

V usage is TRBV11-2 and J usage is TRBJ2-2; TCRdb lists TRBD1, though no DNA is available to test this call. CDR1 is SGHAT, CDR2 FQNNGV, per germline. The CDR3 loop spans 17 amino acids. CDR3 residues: CASSLYSGGSMYVELFF.

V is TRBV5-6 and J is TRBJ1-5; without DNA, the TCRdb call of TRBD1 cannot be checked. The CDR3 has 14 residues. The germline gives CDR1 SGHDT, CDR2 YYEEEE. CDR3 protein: CASSSGTGQGPQHF.

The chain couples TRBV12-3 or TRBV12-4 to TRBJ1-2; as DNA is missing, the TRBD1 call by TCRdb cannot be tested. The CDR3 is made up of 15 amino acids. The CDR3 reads CASSLGASQGSGYTF.

CDR3 protein: CASSLLGTPTYEQYF. The V gene is TRBV7-2, the J gene TRBJ2-7; TCRdb reports TRBD1, a call that lacks DNA to check it against. The CDR3 consists of 15 residues. Germline loops: CDR1 SGHTA, CDR2 FQGNSA.

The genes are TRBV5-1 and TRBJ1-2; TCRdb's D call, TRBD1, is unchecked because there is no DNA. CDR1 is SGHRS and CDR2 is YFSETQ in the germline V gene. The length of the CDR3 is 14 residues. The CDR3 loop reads CASSPGQQLSGYTF.